The text below deals with one T cell receptor (beta chain). No cognate antigen has been identified for it. Base qualities were left out, and no much larger clone turns up one base away. Using the deep immunoSEQ assay, multiplex PCR amplified TCR CDR3 regions from genomic DNA. Extracted genomic DNA from each cell subset was spread evenly across all wells of several immunoSEQ 96-well plates, with each plate serving as a replicate. Each replicate PCR for sorted subsets received about 220 ng genomic DNA, equal to roughly 30,000 T cell genomes. The purified libraries were quantified using a Qubit 3.0 fluorometer, sized with a Bioanalyzer 2100, and then quantified again using the KAPA Library Quantification kit. A separate single-read 150-cycle Illumina NextSeq 550 flow cell was used to sequence each immunoSEQ 96-well plate. As for the authors' bioinformatics: Because the immunoSEQ output held only junctional sequences and lacked quality scores, the filtering could not match the filtering applied to full-length reads. Sequences were annotated with PyIR, a Python wrapper for IgBLAST v1.9, using IMGT germline references to assign V/J genes and CDR3. Any read was removed if the V/J assignment was weak (E-value above 1e-6), the CDR3 was missing, or the read contained stop codons, out-of-frame junctions, or ambiguous translated residues. A V3J clonotype was defined by an identical inferred V gene, J gene, and CDR3 amino acid sequence. The percentage overlap between two repertoires was calculated by dividing the number of shared unique clonotypes by the size of the smaller repertoire. Repertoire richness was assessed with RTK rarefaction, the Chao1 estimator, and Recon v2.1 estimates of unobserved clonotypes. Generation probabilities for all TCRbeta clonotypes obtained by the gDNA method from a handful of donors were computed using OLGA. TCRdb took over this immuneACCESS table, retaining in-frame rearrangements with V and J assigned. Such tables are incomplete; in checked studies, under half of the missing clones stem from an unresolved V gene, and the remainder is unexplained. V, J and clone size are taken as reported in that table, and D and trimming were inferred from the DNA itself. The sample yields more than 550,000 clones; 90% were counted once. The ten largest clones capture 34% of the sample.

The record originates from a study of shared clonotypes between healthy human individuals (dated by TCRdb to 2020 to 2022). Study-level background: The cohort included a few men and a couple of women between 18 and 49 years of age. Per donor, three plates each were used for CD4 naive and CD4 memory, two for CD8 naive, and one for CD8 memory. The study deeply sequenced blood TCR repertoires of five healthy adults to estimate repertoire size and the extent of clonotype sharing between individuals. Different laboratories and diverse techniques were used to prepare libraries and sequence TCR repertoires, to increase sequencing depth and limit assay-specific biases. Per donor, leukapheresis produced somewhere between about 0.8 and 9 billion PBMCs.

V is pared back by 2 bases and J by 2 bases, with 8 bases lying between the germline termini. From a lookup of the germline V gene, CDR1 and CDR2 are MDHEN and SYDVKM. The CDR3 goes from the cysteine to the phenylalanine over 14 residues. The sequence is cut down to CDR3 DNA, 42 bases in frame from base 1. The investigation overall reported the following: Because the study included only a small number of donors, the genetic and exposure-history diversity represented was limited. Estimated clonotype richness was generally larger for naive than for memory subsets. Based on pairwise subsampling, the degree of clonotype sharing among donors was expected to be affected by sequencing depth. Only blood was sampled, and tissue TCR repertoires likely differ from those in blood. Compared with non-shared clonotypes, the clonotypes found in all four sorted-subset donors had higher generation probabilities. Even with the large sequencing depth, rarefaction of the sorted-subset datasets indicated that sequencing was incomplete. Across four donors, roughly 5% of naive CD4, roughly 3.5% of naive CD8, about 2.3% of memory CD4, and around 0.4% of memory CD8 clonotypes were shared.

The donors were healthy, HIV-negative adults with no recently reported acute infections or vaccinations. Only Caucasian adults living in Nashville, Tennessee, USA were represented among the donors. CD8 memory samples combined magnetically selected CD45RO+ cells with CCR7-negative CD45RA+ effector memory (TemRA) cells. Blood was obtained by leukapheresis, after which PBMCs were separated by Ficoll-Histopaque density gradient centrifugation and cryopreserved in liquid nitrogen vapor phase. Analytical flow cytometry was used to check the purity and quantity of each magnetically sorted T cell population. Each sorted fraction had its genomic DNA isolated and then quantified by UV absorbance on a Nanodrop 2000c.

This sequence originates from a man aged 18 to 30 in good health. Some clones in this sample may be carry-over from other donors' samples. Here the chain combines TRBV28 and TRBJ2-3, with the D gene possibly TRBD1 or TRBD2, each one fitting 5 bases. The sequencing input was memory CD8+ T cells from PBMCs. The cell subset or site label on this specimen signifies: CD45RO+ cells pooled with CCR7-negative TemRA cells. The bases are TGTGCCAGCAGTTTACGGGGCACCACAGATACGCAGTATTTT. Translated, it reads CASSLRGTTDTQYF.